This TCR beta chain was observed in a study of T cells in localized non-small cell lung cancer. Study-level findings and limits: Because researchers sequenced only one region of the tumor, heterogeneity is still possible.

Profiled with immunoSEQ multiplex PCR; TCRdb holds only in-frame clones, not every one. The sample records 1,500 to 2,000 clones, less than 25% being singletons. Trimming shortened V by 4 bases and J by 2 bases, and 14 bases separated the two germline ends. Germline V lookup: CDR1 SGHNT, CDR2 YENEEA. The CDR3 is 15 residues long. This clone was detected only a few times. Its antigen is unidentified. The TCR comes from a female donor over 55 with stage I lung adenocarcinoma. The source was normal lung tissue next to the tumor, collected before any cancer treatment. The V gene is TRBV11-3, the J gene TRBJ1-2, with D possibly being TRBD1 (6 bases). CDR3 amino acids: CASSWNPGTNYGYTF. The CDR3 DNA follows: TGTGCCAGCAGCTGGAACCCCGGGACAAACTATGGCTACACCTTC.